Each of the 11 T cell receptor beta chains below was sequenced from the same sample in a study of OX40 agonist ivuxolimab in advanced cancers. The table came from immunoSEQ multiplex PCR; TCRdb's copy has only in-frame clones and leaves some out. This sample has 69,000 or so clones, with 85% found just once. Sequencing used CD4+ or CD8+ T cells sorted from blood, obtained in a trial of the OX40 agonist ivuxolimab. The receptors here all came from an adult with an advanced solid tumor such as melanoma, head and neck, liver or kidney cancer.

This sequence joins TRBV5-6 and TRBJ1-4; D unclear. V shed 1 base and J shed 0 bases, with 7 bases lying between them. There are 15 residues in the CDR3. Germline V gives CDR1 SGHDT, CDR2 YYEEEE. CDR3 sequence (DNA): TGTGCCAGCAGCTTGTTGGCGGCAACTAATGAAAAACTGTTTTTT. Amino acid sequence: CASSLLAATNEKLFF.

The chain combines TRBV28 with TRBJ2-3; 9 nucleotides align to TRBD2. This CDR3 comprises 17 residues. V gave up 3 bases and J gave up 5 bases; unmatched junction bases: 12. Per the germline V gene, CDR1 is MDHEN and CDR2 is SYDVKM. CDR3 loop: CASSFSPGLAEIDTQYF. The CDR3 DNA sequence: TGTGCCAGCAGTTTTTCTCCGGGACTAGCCGAGATAGATACGCAGTATTTT. The whole variable domain, remainder taken from reference TRBV28 and TRBJ2-3, is DVKVTQSSRYLVKRTGEKVFLECVQDMDHENMFWYRQDPGLGLRLIYFSYDVKMKEKGDIPEGYSVSREKKERFSLILESASTNQTSMYLCASSFSPGLAEIDTQYFGPGTRLTVL.

In the case of this clone: Other DNA sequences in the sample encode the same CDR3. The chain employs TRBV30 and TRBJ1-3, with D possibly being TRBD1 (6 bases). CDR1 and CDR2 (germline): GTSNPN, SVGIG (reference sequence). The CDR3 totals 14 residues. Trimming shortened V by 3 bases and J by 2 bases, and 11 bases separated the two germline ends. DNA for the CDR3: TGTGCCTGGAGAGTTCAGGGGACTGGAAACACCATATATTTT. Its translation: CAWRVQGTGNTIYF.

The chain employs TRBV30 and TRBJ2-5; D call uncertain. The germline CDR1 and CDR2 sequences are GTSNPN and SVGIG (reference sequence). The CDR3 is 13 amino acids. The ends were cut back, 1 base at V and 4 bases at J, with 10 bases in the middle. CDR3 region: CAWSGGHGETQYF. The CDR3 DNA follows: TGTGCCTGGAGTGGCGGCCACGGAGAGACCCAGTACTTC.

This rearrangement joins TRBV5-1 to TRBJ2-5, with TRBD1 identical over 9 bases. This CDR3 spans 14 amino acids. CDR1 is SGHRS, CDR2 YFSETQ, per germline. The trim removed 0 bases at V and 3 bases at J, leaving 0 bases unmatched. Here the CDR3 reads CASSLGDREETQYF. The CDR3, as DNA: TGCGCCAGCAGCTTGGGGGACAGGGAAGAGACCCAGTACTTC.

The chain is built from TRBV7-8 and TRBJ1-2; 9 bases map to TRBD1. Germline V gene lookup returns CDR1 SGHVS and CDR2 FQNEAQ. V shed 5 bases, J shed 4 bases, and the junction held 2 bases outside the gene matches. The CDR3 runs 13 residues. In DNA, the CDR3 is TGTGCCAGCAGCCAGACAGGGGGCTATGGCTACACCTTC. Translation: CASSQTGGYGYTF.

The chain links TRBV19 to TRBJ1-2; 9 bases align to TRBD1. The CDR3 has 15 residues. Germline loops: CDR1 LNHDA, CDR2 SQIVND (reference sequence). J gave up 0 bases and V 5 bases, and 4 bases lay outside the gene matches. CDR3 protein: CASSLRDRANYGYTF. In DNA form, the CDR3 reads TGTGCCAGTAGTCTCCGGGACAGGGCTAACTATGGCTACACCTTC.

The chain links TRBV28 to TRBJ1-2; D possibly corresponds to TRBD1 (6 bases). The germline V gene encodes CDR1 MDHEN and CDR2 SYDVKM. V gave up 5 bases and J gave up 5 bases, with 15 bases separating them. The CDR3 consists of 14 residues. The CDR3 is CASSPAGGQYGYTF. As DNA, the CDR3 is TGTGCCAGCAGTCCCGCGGGGGGGCAGTATGGCTACACCTTC.

The CDR3 is CASSSTGTAYGYTF. Written as DNA, the CDR3 is TGTGCCAGCAGCTCCACGGGGACAGCCTATGGCTACACCTTC. The rearrangement uses TRBV6-1 and TRBJ1-2; 7 bases map to TRBD1. CDR1 and CDR2 from the germline V gene are MNHNS and SASEGT. V was clipped by 6 bases and J by 4 bases; unmatched bases: 8. The CDR3 sequence is 14 residues long.

The chain recombines TRBV5-1 with TRBJ1-6; perhaps TRBD1 as D (6 bases). The length of the CDR3 is 16 residues. Germline V gene lookup returns CDR1 SGHRS and CDR2 YFSETQ. Trimming removed 4 bases from V and 9 bases from J, with 20 bases in between. DNA of the CDR3: TGCGCCAGCAGCCTTAGCGCATTATTAGGGGGTTCACCCCTCCACTTT. Residues: CASSLSALLGGSPLHF.

This clone was counted once. The chain carries TRBV30 and TRBJ1-1; 9 bases are a match to TRBD1. The CDR3 runs 14 residues. J gave up 6 bases and V 5 bases, and 10 bases lay outside the gene matches. The germline V gene encodes CDR1 GTSNPN and CDR2 SVGIG (reference sequence). The DNA of the CDR3 is TGTGCCTGGGGAGACCGGGACAGGGCTTCTGAAGCTTTCTTT. Protein sequence: CAWGDRDRASEAFF.